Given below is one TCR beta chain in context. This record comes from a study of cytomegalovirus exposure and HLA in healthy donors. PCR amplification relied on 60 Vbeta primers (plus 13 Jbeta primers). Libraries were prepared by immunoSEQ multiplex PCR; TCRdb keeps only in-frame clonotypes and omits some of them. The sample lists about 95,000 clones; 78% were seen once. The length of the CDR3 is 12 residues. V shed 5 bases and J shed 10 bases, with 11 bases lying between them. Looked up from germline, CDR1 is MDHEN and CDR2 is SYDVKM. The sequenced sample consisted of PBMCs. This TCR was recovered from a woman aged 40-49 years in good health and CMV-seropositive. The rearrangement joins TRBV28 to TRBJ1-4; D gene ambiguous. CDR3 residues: CASSPLHGKLFF. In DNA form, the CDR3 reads TGTGCCAGCAGTCCTCTCCACGGAAAACTGTTTTTT.